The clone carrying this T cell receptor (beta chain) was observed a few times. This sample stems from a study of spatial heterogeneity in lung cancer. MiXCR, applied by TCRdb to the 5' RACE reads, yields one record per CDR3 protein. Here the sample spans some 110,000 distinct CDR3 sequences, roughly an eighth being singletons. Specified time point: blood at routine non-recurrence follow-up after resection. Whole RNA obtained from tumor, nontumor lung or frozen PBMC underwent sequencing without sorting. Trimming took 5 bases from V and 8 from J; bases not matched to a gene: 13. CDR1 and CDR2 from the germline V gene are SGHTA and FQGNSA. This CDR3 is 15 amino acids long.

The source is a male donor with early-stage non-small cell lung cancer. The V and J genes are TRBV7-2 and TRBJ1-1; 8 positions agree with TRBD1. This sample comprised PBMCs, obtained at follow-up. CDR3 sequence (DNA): TGTGCCAGCAGCCCGATGCCCCAGGCAGGGGGCGAAGCTTTCTTT. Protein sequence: CASSPMPQAGGEAFF.